This TCR beta chain was identified in a study of cytomegalovirus exposure and HLA in healthy donors. The method was immunoSEQ multiplex PCR; TCRdb's version includes in-frame clones alone and lacks a portion of them. The sample includes over 150,000 clones, roughly 84% of them seen just once. Source material: PBMCs. The receptor comes from a human donor in good health.

This CDR3 is CASSLGRPSTDTQYF. The CDR3 coding sequence is TGTGCCAGCAGTTTGGGCAGGCCCAGCACAGATACGCAGTATTTT. The J gene is TRBJ2-3, the V gene TRBV27; no definite D call. Looked up from germline, CDR1 is MNHEY and CDR2 is SMNVEV (reference sequence). V was cut by 3 bases and J by 0 bases, with 10 bases left in between. The length of the CDR3 is 15 residues.